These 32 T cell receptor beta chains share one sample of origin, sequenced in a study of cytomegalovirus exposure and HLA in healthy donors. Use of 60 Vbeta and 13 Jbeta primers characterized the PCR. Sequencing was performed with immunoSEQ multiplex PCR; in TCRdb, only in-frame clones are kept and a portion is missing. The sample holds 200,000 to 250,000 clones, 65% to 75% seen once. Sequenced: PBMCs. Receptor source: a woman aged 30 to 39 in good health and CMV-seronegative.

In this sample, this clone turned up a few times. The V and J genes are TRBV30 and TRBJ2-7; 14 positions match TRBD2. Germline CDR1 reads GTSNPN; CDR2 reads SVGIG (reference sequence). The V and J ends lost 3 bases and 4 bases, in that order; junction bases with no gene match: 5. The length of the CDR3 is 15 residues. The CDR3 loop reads CAWRRTSGGPYEQYF. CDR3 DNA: TGTGCCTGGAGAAGGACTAGCGGGGGGCCGTACGAGCAGTACTTC.

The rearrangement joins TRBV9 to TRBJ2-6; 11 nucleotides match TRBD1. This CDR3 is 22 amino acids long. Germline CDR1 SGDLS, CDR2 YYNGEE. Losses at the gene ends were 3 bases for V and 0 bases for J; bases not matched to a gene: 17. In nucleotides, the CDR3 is TGTGCCAGCAGCGCCCCGGGACAGGGGGTCTTTAACCGCCCCTCTGGGGCCAACGTCCTGACTTTC. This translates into CASSAPGQGVFNRPSGANVLTF.

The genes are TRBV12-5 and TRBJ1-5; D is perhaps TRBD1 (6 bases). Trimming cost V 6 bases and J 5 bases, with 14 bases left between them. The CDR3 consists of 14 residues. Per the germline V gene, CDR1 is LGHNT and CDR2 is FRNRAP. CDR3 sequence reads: CASGEGGAYQPQHF. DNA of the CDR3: TGTGCTAGTGGCGAAGGGGGGGCGTATCAGCCCCAGCATTTT. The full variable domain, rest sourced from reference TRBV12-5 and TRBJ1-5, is DARVTQTPRHKVTEMGQEVTMRCQPILGHNTVFWYRQTMMQGLELLAYFRNRAPLDDSGMPKDRFSAEMPDATLATLKIQPSEPRDSAVYFCASGEGGAYQPQHFGDGTRLSIL.

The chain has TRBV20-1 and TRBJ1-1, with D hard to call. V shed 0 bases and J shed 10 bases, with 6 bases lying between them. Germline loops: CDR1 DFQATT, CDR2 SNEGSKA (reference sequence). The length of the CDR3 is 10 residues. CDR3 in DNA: TGCAGTGCTAGAGATCCAGGAGCTTTCTTT. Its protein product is CSARDPGAFF.

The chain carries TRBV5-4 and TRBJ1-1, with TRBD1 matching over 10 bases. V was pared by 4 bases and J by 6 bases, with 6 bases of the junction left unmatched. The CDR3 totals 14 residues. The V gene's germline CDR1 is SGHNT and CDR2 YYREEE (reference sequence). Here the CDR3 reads CASSGVGTGAEAFF. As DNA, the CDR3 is TGTGCCAGCAGCGGGGTAGGGACAGGGGCTGAAGCTTTCTTT. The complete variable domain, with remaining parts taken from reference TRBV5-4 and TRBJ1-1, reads ETGVTQSPTHLIKTRGQQVTLRCSSQSGHNTVSWYQQALGQGPQFIFQYYREEENGRGNFPPRFSGLQFPNYSSELNVNALELDDSALYLCASSGVGTGAEAFFGQGTRLTVV.

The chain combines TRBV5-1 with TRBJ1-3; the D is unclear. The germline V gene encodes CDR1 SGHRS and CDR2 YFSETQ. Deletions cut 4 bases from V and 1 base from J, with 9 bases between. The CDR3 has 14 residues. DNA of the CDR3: TGCGCCAGCAGCCCAGGAGGTTCTGGAAACACCATATATTTT. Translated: CASSPGGSGNTIYF.

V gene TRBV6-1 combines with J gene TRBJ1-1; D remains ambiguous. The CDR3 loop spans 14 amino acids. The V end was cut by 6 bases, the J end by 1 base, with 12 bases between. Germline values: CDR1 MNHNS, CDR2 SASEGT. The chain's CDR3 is CASRASLANTEAFF. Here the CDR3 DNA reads TGTGCCAGCAGGGCCTCGTTAGCGAACACTGAAGCTTTCTTT.

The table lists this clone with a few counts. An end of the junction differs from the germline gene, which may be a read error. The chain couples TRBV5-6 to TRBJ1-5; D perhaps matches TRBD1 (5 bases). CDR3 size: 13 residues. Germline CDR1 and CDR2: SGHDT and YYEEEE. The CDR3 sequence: CASSSGTGQAQHF. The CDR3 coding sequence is TGTGCCAGCAGCTCCGGAACAGGTCAGGCCCAGCATTTT.

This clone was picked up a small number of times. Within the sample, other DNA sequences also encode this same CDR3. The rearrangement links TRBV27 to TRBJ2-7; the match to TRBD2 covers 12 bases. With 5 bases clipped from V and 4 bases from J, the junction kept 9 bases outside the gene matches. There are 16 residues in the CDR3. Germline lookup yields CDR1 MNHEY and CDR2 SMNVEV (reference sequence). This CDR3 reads CASSLSTSGSVYEQYF. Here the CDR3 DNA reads TGTGCCAGCAGTCTCTCGACTAGCGGGAGTGTATACGAGCAGTACTTC.

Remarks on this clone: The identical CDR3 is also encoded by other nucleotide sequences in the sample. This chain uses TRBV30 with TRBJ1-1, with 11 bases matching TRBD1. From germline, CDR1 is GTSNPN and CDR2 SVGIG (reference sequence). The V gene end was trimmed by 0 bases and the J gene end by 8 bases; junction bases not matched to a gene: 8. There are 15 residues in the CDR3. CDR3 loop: CAWSVGTGGLREAFF. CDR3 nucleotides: TGTGCCTGGAGTGTAGGGACAGGGGGGCTCCGCGAAGCTTTCTTT.

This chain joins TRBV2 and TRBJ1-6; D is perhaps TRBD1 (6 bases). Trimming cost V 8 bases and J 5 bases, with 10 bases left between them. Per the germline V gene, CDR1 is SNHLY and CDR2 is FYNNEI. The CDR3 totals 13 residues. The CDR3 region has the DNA TGTGCCAGCTTGGACAGTAATAATTCACCCCTCCACTTT. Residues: CASLDSNNSPLHF.

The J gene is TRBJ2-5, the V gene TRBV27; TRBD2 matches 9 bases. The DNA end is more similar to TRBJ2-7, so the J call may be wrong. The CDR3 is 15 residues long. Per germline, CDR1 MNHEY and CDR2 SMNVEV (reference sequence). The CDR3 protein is CASSGATSGYYEQYF. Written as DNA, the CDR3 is TGTGCCAGCTCCGGAGCGACTAGCGGATACTACGAGCAGTACTTC.

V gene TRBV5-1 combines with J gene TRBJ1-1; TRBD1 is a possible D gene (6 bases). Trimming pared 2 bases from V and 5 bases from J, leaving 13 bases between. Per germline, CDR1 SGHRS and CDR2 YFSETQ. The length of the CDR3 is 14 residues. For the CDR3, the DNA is TGCGCCAGCAGCTTCGGGGGGGCAGGGACTGAAGCTTTCTTT. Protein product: CASSFGGAGTEAFF.

This CDR3 reads CASSQTQGNYGYTF. DNA for the CDR3: TGCGCCAGCAGCCAAACACAGGGGAACTATGGCTACACCTTC. The J gene is TRBJ1-2, the V gene TRBV4-1; 7 positions match TRBD1. Trimming at V came to 2 bases and at J to 2 bases, leaving 2 bases not matched to a gene. The CDR3 totals 14 residues. Germline V gives CDR1 MGHRA, CDR2 YSYEKL.

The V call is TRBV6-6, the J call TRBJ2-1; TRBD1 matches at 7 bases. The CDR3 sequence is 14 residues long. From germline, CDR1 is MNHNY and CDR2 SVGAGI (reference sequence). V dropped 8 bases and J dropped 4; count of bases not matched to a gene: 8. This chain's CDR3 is CASQLTGQYNEQFF. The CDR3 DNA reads TGTGCCAGCCAACTCACGGGACAGTACAATGAGCAGTTCTTC.

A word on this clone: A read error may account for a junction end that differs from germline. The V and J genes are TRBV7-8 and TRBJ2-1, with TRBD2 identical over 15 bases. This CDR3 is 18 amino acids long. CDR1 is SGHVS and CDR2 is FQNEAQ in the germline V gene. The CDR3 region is CAISFRTSGRAEVGEQFF. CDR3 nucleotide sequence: TGTGCCATCAGCTTCCGGACTAGCGGGAGGGCCGAGGTGGGTGAGCAGTTCTTC.

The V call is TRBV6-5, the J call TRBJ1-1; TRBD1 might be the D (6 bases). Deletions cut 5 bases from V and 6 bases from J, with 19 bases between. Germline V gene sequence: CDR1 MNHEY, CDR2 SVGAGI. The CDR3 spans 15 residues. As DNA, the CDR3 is TGTGCCAGCAGTACAGGACAGATCATTGTACCTGAAGCTTTCTTT. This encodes CASSTGQIIVPEAFF.

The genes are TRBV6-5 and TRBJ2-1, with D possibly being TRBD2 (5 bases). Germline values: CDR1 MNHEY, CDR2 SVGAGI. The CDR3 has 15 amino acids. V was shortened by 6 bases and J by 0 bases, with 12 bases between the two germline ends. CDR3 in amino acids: CASRLPGFSYNEQFF. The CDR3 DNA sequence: TGTGCCAGCAGGCTTCCGGGATTCTCCTACAATGAGCAGTTCTTC.

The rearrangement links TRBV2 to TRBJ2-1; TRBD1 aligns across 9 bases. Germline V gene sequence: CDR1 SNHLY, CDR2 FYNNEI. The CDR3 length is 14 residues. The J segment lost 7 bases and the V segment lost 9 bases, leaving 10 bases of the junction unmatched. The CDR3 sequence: CASGRTGGWNEQFF. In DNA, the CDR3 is TGTGCCAGTGGAAGAACAGGGGGCTGGAATGAGCAGTTCTTC.

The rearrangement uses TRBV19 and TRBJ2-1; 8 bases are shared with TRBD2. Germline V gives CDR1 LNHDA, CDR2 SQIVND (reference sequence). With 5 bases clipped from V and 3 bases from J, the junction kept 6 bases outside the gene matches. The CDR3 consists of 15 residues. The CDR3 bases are TGTGCCAGTAGTCCGGGACTAGAGCTCTACAATGAGCAGTTCTTC. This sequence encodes CASSPGLELYNEQFF.

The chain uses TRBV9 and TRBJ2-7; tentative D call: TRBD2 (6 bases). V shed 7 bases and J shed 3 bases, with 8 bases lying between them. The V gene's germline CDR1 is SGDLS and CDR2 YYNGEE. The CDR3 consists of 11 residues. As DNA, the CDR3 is TGTGCCAGCGGGCGGGACTACGAGCAGTACTTC. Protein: CASGRDYEQYF.

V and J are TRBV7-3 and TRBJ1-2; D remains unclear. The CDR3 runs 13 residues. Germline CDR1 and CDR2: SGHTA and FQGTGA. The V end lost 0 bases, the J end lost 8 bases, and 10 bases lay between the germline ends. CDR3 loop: CASSLTGLWGYTF. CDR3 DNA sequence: TGTGCCAGCAGCTTAACCGGACTTTGGGGCTACACCTTC.

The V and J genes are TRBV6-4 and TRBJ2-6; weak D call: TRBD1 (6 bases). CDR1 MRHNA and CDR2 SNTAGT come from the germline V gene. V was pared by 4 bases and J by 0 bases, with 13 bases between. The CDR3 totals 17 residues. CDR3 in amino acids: CASSVGVGGSGANVLTF. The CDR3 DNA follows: TGTGCCAGCAGTGTAGGAGTAGGGGGCTCTGGGGCCAACGTCCTGACTTTC.

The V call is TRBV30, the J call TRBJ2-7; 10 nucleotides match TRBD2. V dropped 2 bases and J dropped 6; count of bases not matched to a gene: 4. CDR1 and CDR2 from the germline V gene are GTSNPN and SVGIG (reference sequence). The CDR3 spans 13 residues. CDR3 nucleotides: TGTGCCTGGAGTCGGGAGCGGGGGGGCGAGCAGTACTTC. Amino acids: CAWSRERGGEQYF.

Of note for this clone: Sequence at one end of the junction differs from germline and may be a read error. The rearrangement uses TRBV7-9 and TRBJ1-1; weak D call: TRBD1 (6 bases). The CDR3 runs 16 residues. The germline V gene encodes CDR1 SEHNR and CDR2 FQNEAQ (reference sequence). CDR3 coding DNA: TGTTCCAGCAGCTTACGAGGGGGGGCGGGTGACACTGAAGCTTTCTTT. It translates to CSSSLRGGAGDTEAFF.

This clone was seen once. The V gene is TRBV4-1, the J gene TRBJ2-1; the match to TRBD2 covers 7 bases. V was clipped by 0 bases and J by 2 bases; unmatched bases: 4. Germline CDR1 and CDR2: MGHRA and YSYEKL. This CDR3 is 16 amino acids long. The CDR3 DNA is TGCGCCAGCAGCCAAGAAGCTAGCGGTACCTACAATGAGCAGTTCTTC. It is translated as CASSQEASGTYNEQFF.

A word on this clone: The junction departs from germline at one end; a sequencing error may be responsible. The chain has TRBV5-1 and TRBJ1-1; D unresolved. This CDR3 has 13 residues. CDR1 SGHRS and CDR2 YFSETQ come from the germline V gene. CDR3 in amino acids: CVSSLGIGTEAFF. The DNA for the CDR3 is TGCGTCAGCAGCTTGGGTATCGGGACTGAAGCTTTCTTT.

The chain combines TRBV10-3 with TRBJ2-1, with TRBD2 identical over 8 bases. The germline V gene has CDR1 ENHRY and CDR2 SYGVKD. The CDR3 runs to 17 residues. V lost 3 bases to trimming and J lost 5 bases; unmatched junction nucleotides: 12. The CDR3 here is CAISEAGAGVRHNEQFF. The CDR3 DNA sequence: TGTGCCATCAGTGAAGCGGGAGCGGGAGTACGCCACAATGAGCAGTTCTTC.

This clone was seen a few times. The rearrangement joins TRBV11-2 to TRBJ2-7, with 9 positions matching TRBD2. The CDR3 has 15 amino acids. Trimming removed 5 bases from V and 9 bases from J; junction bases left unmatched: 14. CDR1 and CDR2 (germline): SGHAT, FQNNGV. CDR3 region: CASSIDAGGPIGQYF. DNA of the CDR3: TGTGCCAGCAGCATTGACGCGGGAGGGCCGATAGGGCAGTACTTC.

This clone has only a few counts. CDR3 loop: CASSSGGGPYNEQFF. CDR3 nucleotide sequence: TGTGCCAGCAGCAGCGGGGGAGGGCCCTACAATGAGCAGTTCTTC. This sequence joins TRBV7-3 and TRBJ2-1, with 8 bases lining up with TRBD2. The length of the CDR3 is 15 residues. V dropped 5 bases and J dropped 2; count of bases not matched to a gene: 5. Germline assignment: CDR1 SGHTA and CDR2 FQGTGA.

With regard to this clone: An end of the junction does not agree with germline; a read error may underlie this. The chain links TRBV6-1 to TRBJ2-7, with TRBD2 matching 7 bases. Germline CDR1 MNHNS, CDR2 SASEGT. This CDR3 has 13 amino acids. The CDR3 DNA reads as TGTGCCAGCAGCCCTAATGGGGGGGTTACTTCTCACTTC. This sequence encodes CASSPNGGVTSHF.

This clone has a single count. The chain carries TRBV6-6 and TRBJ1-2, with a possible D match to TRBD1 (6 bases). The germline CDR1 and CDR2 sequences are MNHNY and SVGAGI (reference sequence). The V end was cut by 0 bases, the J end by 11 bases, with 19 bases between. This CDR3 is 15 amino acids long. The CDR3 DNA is TGTGCCAGCAGTTACTCGACGGCAGGGGTGGGGGTTTACACCTTC. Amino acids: CASSYSTAGVGVYTF.